This T cell receptor beta chain was profiled in a study of identical twins. Overall study findings and caveats: A cross-sectional statistical analysis, not follow-up of the same donors, supported the conclusions.

About this clonotype: The antigen is not known.

A universal primer binding site was introduced by template switching. The final cDNA contained unique molecular identifiers. TCRdb reprocessed the 5' RACE reads with MiXCR, giving one entry per CDR3 protein. The sample carries roughly 720,000 distinct CDR3 sequences, roughly 18% recorded once. Germline V gene data show CDR1 as MNHNS and CDR2 as SASEGT. The CDR3 has 14 residues. V lost 6 bases and J lost 1; bases outside the gene matches: 3. These same data were also listed under a study on T cells expressing NK-cell markers.

The chain combines TRBV6-1 with TRBJ2-7; TRBD1 matches 10 bases. This TCR was recovered from a woman in her late teens or twenties in good health. The sequenced sample was PBMCs. DNA of the CDR3: TGTGCCAGCAGCCGGGACAGGGGTTCCTACGAGCAGTACTTC. Its translation is CASSRDRGSYEQYF.